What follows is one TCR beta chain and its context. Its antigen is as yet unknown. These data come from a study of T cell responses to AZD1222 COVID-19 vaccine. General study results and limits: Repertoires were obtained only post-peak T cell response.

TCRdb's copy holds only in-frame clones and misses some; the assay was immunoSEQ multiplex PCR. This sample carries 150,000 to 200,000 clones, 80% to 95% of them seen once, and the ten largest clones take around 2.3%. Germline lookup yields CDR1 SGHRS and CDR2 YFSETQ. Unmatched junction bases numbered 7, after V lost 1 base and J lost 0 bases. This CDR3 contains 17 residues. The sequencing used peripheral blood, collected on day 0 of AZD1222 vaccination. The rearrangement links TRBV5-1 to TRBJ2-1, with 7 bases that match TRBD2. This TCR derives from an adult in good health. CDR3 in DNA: TGCGCCAGCAGCTTGAAACCGGGAGGATCCTCCTACAATGAGCAGTTCTTC. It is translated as CASSLKPGGSSYNEQFF.